This T cell receptor (beta chain) was obtained from a study of T cell responses to AZD1222 COVID-19 vaccine. In the case of this clone: Its antigen is as yet unknown.

Overall study results and limits: Spike-specific TCR breadth and depth went up after people got two AZD1222 doses. At study baseline, merely five or six AZD1222 recipients were seropositive. Without day 14 samples, only post-peak T cell repertoires were studied.

V was shortened by 0 bases and J by 5 bases, with 8 bases between the two germline ends. The CDR3 contains 13 residues. From germline, CDR1 is SGDLS and CDR2 YYNGEE. The data were produced by immunoSEQ multiplex PCR, yet TCRdb's version contains in-frame clones alone and is incomplete. The data show 150,000 to 200,000 clones, with 92% seen just once and 1% to 1.5% held by the top ten. The clonotype comes from an adult who received the AZD1222 COVID-19 vaccine. The sample here was peripheral blood, taken 28 days after the second AZD1222 dose. The genes are TRBV9 and TRBJ2-5; possibly TRBD2 for D (6 bases). The CDR3 is CASSVGGDETQYF. For the CDR3, the DNA is TGTGCCAGCAGCGTAGGGGGGGACGAGACCCAGTACTTC.